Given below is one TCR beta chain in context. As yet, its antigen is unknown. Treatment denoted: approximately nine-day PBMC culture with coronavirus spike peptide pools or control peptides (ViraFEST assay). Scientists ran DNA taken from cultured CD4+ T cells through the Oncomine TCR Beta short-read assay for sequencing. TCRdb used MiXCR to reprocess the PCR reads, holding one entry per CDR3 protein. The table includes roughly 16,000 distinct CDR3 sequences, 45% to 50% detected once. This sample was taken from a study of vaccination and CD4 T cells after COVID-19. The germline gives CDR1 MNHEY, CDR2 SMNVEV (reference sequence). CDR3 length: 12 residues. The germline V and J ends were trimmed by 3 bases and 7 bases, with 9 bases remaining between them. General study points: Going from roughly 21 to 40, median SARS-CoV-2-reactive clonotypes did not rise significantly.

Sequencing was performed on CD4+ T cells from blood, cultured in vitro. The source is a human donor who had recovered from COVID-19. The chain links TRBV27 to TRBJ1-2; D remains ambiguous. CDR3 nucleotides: TGTGCCAGCAGTTTTCCTGGTGGTGGCTACACCTTC. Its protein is CASSFPGGGYTF.